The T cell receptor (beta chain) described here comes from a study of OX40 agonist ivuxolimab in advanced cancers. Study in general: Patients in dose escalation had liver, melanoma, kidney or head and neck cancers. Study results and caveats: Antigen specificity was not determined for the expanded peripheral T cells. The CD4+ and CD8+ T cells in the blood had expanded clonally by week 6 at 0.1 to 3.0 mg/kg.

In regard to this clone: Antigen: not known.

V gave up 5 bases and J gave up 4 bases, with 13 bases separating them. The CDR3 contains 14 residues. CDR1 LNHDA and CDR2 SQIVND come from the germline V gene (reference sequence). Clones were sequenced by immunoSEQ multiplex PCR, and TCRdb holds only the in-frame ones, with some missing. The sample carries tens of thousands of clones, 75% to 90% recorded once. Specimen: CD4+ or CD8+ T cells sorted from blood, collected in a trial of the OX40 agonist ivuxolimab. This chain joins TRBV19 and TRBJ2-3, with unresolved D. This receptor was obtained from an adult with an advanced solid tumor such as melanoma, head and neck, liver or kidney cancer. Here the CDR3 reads CASSDVLWADTQYF. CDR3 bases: TGTGCCAGTAGTGATGTGTTATGGGCAGATACGCAGTATTTT. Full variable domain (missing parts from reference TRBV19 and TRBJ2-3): DGGITQSPKYLFRKEGQNVTLSCEQNLNHDAMYWYRQDPGQGLRLIYYSQIVNDFQKGDIAEGYSVSREKKESFPLTVTSAQKNPTAFYLCASSDVLWADTQYFGPGTRLTVL.